This T cell receptor beta chain came from a study of breast tumors, draining lymph nodes, adjacent tissues. Study-level results: The data were judged consistent with most tumor T cells coming from lymph node and expanding in tumor. Tumors had less TCR diversity than lymph nodes, more than nontumor tissue. That most tumor T cells come from lymph nodes remained unproven. Luminal-like breast cancer showed significantly higher tumor–nontumor repertoire similarity than basal-like.

One entry per CDR3 protein, called by TCRdb with MiXCR from the multiplex PCR reads. The sample consists of under 80,000 distinct CDR3 sequences, 40% to 55% of them appearing once. Germline assignment: CDR1 DFQATT and CDR2 SNEGSKA (reference sequence). This CDR3 comprises 13 residues. V dropped 7 bases and J dropped 3 bases, with 15 bases sitting between them. Of note for this clonotype: Its specificity is not known. It may be a read error: a sequence one base away is much more abundant. Given the absence of the conserved phenylalanine or tryptophan at the CDR3 end, a read error is likely.

Material: breast tumor tissue. This TCR came from a female donor with breast cancer. Some clones in this sample may be carry-over from other donors' samples. The V gene is TRBV20-1, the J gene TRBJ1-1; possibly TRBD1 for D (5 bases). CDR3 sequence: CSVNEAGYTEAFL. CDR3 nucleotides: TGCAGTGTGAATGAGGCAGGGTACACTGAAGCTTTCTTG.